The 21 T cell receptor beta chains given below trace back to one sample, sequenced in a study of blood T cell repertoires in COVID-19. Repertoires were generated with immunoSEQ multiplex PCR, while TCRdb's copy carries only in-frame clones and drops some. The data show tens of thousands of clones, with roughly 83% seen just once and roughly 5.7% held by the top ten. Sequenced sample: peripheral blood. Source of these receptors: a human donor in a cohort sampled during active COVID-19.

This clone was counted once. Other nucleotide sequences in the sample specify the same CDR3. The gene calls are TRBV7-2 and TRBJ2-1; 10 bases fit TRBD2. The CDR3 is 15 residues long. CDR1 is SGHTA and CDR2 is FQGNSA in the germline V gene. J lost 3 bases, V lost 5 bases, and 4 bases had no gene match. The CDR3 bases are TGTGCCAGCAGCCTCGAGCGGGGGGGCTACAATGAGCAGTTCTTC. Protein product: CASSLERGGYNEQFF. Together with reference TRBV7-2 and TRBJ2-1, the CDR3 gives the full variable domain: GAGVSQSPSNKVTEKGKDVELRCDPISGHTALYWYRQSLGQGLEFLIYFQGNSAPDKSGLPSDRFSAERTGGSVSTLTIQRTQQEDSAVYLCASSLERGGYNEQFFGPGTRLTVL.

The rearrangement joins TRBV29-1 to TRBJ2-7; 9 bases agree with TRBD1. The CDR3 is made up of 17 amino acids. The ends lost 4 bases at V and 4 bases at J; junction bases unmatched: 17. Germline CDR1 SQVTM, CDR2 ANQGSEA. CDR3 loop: CSVVSLDPGQGGYEQYF. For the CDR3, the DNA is TGCAGCGTTGTGTCTCTGGATCCGGGACAGGGAGGGTACGAGCAGTACTTC.

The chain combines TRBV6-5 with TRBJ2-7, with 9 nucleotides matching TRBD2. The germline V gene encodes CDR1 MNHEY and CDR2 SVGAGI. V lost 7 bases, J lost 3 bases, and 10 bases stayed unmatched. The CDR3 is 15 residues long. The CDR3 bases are TGTGCCAGCAATACCAAAGCGGGGGGCCGCTACGAGCAGTACTTC. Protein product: CASNTKAGGRYEQYF.

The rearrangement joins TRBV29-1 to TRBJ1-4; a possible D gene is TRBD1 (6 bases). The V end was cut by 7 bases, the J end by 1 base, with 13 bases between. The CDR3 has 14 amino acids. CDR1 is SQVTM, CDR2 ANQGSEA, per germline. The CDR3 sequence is CSGRATGTNEKLFF. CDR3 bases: TGCAGCGGCCGAGCGACAGGAACTAATGAAAAACTGTTTTTT.

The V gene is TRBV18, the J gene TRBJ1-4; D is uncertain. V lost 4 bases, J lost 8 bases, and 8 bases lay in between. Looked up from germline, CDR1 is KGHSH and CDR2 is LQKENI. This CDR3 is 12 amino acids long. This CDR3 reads CASSQPGEKLFF. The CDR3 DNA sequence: TGTGCCAGCTCACAGCCCGGGGAAAAACTGTTTTTT.

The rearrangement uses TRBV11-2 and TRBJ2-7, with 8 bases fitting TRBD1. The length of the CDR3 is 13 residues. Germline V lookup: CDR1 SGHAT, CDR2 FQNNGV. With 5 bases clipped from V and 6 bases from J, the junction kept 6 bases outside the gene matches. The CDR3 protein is CASSLTGVGEQYF. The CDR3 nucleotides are TGTGCCAGCAGCCTGACAGGGGTCGGCGAGCAGTACTTC.

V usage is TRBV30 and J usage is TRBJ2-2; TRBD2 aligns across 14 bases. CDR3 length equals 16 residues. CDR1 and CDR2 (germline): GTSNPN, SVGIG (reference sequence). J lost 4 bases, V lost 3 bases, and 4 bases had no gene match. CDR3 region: CAWSRLAGGFTGELFF. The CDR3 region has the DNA TGTGCCTGGAGCAGACTAGCGGGGGGGTTCACCGGGGAGCTGTTTTTT.

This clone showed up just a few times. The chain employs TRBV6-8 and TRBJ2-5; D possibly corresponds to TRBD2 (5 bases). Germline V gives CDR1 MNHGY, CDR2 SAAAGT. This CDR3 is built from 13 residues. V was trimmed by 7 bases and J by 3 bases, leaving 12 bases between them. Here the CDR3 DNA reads TGTGCCAGCAACGACGGGGAAGAAGAGACCCAGTACTTC. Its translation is CASNDGEEETQYF.

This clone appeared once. CDR3 in amino acids: CASQRGGSYGYTF. DNA for the CDR3: TGTGCCAGTCAAAGAGGGGGCTCCTATGGCTACACCTTC. The rearrangement links TRBV19 to TRBJ1-2; 7 bases are a match to TRBD1. There are 13 residues in the CDR3. Trimming cost V 8 bases and J 4 bases; bases outside gene matches: 7. The V gene's germline CDR1 is LNHDA and CDR2 SQIVND (reference sequence).

The CDR3: CASIYTGRVNSPLHF. The CDR3 DNA reads as TGTGCCAGCATCTACACGGGGAGAGTTAATTCACCCCTCCACTTT. The chain carries TRBV3-1 (or the pseudogene TRBV3-2) and TRBJ1-6; D gene ambiguous. Trimming left V 7 bases short and J 6 bases short, with 16 bases between. The CDR3 totals 15 residues. The V gene's germline CDR1 is LGHDT and CDR2 YNNKEL (reference sequence).

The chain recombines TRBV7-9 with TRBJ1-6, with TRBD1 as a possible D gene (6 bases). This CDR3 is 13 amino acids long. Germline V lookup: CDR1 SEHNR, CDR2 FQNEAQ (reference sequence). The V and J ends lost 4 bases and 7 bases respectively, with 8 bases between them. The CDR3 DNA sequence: TGTGCCAGCAGCTCCACAGGGAATTCACCCCTCCACTTT. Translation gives CASSSTGNSPLHF.

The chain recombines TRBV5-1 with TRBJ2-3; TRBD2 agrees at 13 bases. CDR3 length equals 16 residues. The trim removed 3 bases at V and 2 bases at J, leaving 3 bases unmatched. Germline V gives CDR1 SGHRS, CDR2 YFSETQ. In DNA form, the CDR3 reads TGCGCCAGCAGCTCCGGACTAGCGGGGGTCACAGATACGCAGTATTTT. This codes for CASSSGLAGVTDTQYF.

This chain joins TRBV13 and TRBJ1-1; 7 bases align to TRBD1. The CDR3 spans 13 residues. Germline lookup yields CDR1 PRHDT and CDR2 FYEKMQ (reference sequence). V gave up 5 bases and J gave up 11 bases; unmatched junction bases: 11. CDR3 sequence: CASSPGRGRLAFF. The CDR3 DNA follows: TGTGCCAGCAGCCCAGGCAGGGGGAGGTTGGCTTTCTTT.

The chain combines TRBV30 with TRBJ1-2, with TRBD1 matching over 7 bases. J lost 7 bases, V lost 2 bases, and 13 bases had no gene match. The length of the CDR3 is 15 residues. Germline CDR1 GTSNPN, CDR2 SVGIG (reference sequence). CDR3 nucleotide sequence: TGTGCCTGGAGTCGAACGGCAGGGGGATTGCGTGGCTACACCTTC. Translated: CAWSRTAGGLRGYTF.

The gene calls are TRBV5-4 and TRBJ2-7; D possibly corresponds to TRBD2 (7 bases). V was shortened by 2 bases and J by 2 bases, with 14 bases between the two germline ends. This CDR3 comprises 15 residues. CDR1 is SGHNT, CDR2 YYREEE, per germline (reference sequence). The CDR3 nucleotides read TGTGCCAGCAGCTTCGGCCGGGGGGCCCCCTACGAGCAGTACTTC. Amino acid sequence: CASSFGRGAPYEQYF.

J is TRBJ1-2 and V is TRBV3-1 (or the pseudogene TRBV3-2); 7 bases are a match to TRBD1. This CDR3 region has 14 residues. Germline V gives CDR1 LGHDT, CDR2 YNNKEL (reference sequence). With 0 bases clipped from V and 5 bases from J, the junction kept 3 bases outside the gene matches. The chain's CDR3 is CASSQDQQGYGYTF. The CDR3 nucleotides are TGTGCCAGCAGCCAAGATCAACAGGGGTATGGCTACACCTTC.

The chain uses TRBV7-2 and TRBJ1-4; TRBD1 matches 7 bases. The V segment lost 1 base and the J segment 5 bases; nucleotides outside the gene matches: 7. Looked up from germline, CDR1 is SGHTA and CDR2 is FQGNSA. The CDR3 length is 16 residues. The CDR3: CASSLGAGQENEKLFF. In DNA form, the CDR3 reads TGTGCCAGCAGCTTAGGGGCCGGACAGGAAAATGAAAAACTGTTTTTT.

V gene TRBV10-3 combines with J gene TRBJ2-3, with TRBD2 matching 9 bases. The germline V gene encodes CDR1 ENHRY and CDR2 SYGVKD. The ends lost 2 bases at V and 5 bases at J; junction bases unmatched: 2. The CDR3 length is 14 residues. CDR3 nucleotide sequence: TGTGCCATCAGTGAGGGGACTAGCTTAGATACGCAGTATTTT. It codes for CAISEGTSLDTQYF.

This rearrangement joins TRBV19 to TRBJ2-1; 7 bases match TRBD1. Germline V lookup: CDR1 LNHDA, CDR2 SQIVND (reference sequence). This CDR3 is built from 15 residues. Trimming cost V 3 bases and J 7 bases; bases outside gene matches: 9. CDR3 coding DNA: TGTGCCAGTAGTATCGCCGGGACAGTTGGGAATGAGCAGTTCTTC. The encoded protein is CASSIAGTVGNEQFF. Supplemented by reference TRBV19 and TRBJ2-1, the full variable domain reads DGGITQSPKYLFRKEGQNVTLSCEQNLNHDAMYWYRQDPGQGLRLIYYSQIVNDFQKGDIAEGYSVSREKKESFPLTVTSAQKNPTAFYLCASSIAGTVGNEQFFGPGTRLTVL.

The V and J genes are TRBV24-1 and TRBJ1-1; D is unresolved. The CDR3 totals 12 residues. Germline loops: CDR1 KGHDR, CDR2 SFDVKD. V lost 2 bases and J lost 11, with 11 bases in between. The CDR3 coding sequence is TGTGCCACCAGTGATTCACTTGGGCTGGCTTTCTTT. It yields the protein CATSDSLGLAFF.

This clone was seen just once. DNA for the CDR3: TGTGCCAGCAGTTACGGCGGCAGGGGCGGCGAGACCCAGTACTTC. Translation gives CASSYGGRGGETQYF. V and J are TRBV6-5 and TRBJ2-5; the D gene is possibly TRBD1 (6 bases). The CDR3 sequence is 15 residues long. Germline V gives CDR1 MNHEY, CDR2 SVGAGI. V dropped 2 bases and J dropped 5 bases, with 15 bases sitting between them.